The clone carrying this T cell receptor beta chain appeared many times. The antigen remains undetermined. Using RNA transcripts as the source, TCR beta CDR3 regions were amplified. Primed by the HTBI set, a first-round RT-PCR was run on the TCR CDR3. A single record per CDR3 protein comes from TCRdb applying MiXCR to the multiplex PCR reads. The sample has about 280,000 distinct CDR3 sequences; approximately 26% are singletons. These data originate in a study of T cells in Graves' hyperthyroidism and ophthalmopathy. Blood was drawn at first hyperthyroidism diagnosis, before any ophthalmopathy symptoms. Study-wide results and caveats: Ophthalmopathy prediction by the model preceded onset by a median about 6.5 months. In the analysis, a 13 V-J model separated ophthalmopathy from stable hyperthyroidism.

The germline V gene encodes CDR1 MRHNA and CDR2 SNTAGT. This CDR3 region has 18 residues. The V end lost 5 bases, the J end lost 1 base, and 20 bases lay between the germline ends. The gene calls are TRBV6-4 and TRBJ2-2; D is perhaps TRBD2 (6 bases). The receptor was derived from a man aged 40-55 years with Graves' hyperthyroidism that later progressed to Graves' ophthalmopathy. Specimen: blood. The CDR3 sequence: CASSIGAQGRENTGELFF. For the CDR3, the DNA is TGTGCCAGCAGTATCGGGGCCCAAGGGCGGGAGAACACCGGGGAGCTGTTTTTT.